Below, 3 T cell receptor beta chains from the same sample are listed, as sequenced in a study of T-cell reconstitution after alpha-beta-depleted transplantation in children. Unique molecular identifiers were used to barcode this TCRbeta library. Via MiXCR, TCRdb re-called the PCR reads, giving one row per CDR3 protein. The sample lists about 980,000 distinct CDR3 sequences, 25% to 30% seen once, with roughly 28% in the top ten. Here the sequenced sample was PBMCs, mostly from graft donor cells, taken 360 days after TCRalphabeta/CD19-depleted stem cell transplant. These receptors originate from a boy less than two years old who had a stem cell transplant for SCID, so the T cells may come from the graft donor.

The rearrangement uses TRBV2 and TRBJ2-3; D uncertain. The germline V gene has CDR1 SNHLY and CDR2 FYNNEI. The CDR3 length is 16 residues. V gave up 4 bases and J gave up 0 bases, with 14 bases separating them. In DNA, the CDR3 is TGTGCCAGCAGTGTTTCCCCTAAGGCTAGCACAGATACGCAGTATTTT. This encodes CASSVSPKASTDTQYF.

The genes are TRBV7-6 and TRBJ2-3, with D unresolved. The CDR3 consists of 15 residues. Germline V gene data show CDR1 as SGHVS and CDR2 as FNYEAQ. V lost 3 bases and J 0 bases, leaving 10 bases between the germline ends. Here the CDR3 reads CASSFLPKSTDTQYF. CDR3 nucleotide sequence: TGTGCCAGCAGCTTCCTACCAAAAAGCACAGATACGCAGTATTTT.

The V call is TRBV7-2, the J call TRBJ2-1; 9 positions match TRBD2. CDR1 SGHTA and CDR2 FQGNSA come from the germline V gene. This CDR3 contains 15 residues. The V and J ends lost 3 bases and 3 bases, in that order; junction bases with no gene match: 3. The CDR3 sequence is CASSFRRGGYNEQFF. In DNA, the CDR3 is TGTGCCAGCAGCTTTAGGCGGGGGGGCTACAATGAGCAGTTCTTC.